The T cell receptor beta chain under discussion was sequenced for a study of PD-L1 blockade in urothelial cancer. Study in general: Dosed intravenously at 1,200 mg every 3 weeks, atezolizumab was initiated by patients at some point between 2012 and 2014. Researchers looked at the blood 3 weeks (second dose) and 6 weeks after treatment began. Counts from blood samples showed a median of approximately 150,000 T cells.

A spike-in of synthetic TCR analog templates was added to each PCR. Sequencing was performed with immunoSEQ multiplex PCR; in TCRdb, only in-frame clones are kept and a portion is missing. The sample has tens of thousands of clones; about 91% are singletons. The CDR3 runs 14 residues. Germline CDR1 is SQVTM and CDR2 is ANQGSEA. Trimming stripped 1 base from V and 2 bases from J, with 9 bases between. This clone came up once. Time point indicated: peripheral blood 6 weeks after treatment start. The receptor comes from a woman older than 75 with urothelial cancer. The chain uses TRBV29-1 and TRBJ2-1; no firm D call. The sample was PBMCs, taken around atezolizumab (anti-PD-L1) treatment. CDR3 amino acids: CSVEVAQAYNEQFF. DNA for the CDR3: TGCAGCGTTGAAGTGGCGCAGGCCTACAATGAGCAGTTCTTC.